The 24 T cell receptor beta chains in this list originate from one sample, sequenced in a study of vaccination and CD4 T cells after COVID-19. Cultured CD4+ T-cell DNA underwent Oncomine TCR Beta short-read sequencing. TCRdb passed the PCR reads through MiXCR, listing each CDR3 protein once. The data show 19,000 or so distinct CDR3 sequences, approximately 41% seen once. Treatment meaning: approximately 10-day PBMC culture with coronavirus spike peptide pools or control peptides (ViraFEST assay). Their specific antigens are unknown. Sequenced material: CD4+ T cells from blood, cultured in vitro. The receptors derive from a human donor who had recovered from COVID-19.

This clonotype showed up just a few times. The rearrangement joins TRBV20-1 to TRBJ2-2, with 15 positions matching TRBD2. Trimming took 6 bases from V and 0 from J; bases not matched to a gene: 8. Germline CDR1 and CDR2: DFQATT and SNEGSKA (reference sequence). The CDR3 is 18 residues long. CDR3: CSAAGGTSGRTNTGELFF. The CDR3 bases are TGCAGTGCCGCGGGGGGGACTAGCGGGAGGACGAACACCGGGGAGCTGTTTTTT.

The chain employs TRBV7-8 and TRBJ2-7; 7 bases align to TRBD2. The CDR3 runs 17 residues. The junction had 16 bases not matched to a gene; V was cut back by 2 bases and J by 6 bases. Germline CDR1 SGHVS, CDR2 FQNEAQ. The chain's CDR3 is CASSLPRRLAINSEQYF. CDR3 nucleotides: TGTGCCAGCAGCTTACCCCGCCGACTAGCCATTAACAGCGAGCAGTACTTC.

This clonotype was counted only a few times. CDR3 bases: TGTGCCAGCAGCTATGTCGACGGCCCCTATGGCTACACCTTC. Translating gives CASSYVDGPYGYTF. V gene TRBV7-3 combines with J gene TRBJ1-2; D gene uncertain. The V and J ends lost 4 bases and 4 bases respectively, with 13 bases between them. The V gene's germline CDR1 is SGHTA and CDR2 FQGTGA. This CDR3 contains 14 residues.

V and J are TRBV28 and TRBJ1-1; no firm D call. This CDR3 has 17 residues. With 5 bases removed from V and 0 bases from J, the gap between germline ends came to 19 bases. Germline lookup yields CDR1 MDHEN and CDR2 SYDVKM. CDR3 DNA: TGTGCCAGCAGTCAACCCAAATTCGCCAGATTGAACACTGAAGCTTTCTTT. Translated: CASSQPKFARLNTEAFF.

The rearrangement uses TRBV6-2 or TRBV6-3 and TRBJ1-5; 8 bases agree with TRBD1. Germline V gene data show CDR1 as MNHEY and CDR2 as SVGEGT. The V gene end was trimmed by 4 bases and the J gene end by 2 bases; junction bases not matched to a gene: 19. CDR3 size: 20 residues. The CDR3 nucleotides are TGTGCCAGCAGTTCTAAGTGGACAGGGTTTCCGGAATCGCGCAATCAGCCCCAGCATTTT. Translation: CASSSKWTGFPESRNQPQHF.

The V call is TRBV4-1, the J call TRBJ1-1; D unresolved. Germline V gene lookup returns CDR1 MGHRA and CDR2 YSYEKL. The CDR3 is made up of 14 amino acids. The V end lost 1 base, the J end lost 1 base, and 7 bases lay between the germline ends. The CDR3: CASSQVMANTEAFF. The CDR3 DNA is TGCGCCAGCAGCCAAGTTATGGCGAACACTGAAGCTTTCTTT.

This CDR3 is CSALLADQETQYF. CDR3 sequence (DNA): TGCAGTGCGCTTCTAGCGGATCAAGAGACCCAGTACTTC. J is TRBJ2-5 and V is TRBV20-1, with 7 bases lining up with TRBD2. The CDR3 has 13 amino acids. Per the germline V gene, CDR1 is DFQATT and CDR2 is SNEGSKA (reference sequence). V shed 6 bases, J shed 2 bases, and the junction held 6 bases outside the gene matches.

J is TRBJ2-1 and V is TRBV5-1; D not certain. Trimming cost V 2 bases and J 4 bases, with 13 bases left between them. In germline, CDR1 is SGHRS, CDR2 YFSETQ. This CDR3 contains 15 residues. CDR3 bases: TGCGCCAGCAGCTTAGGCTCGAGCGATTACAATGAGCAGTTCTTC. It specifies CASSLGSSDYNEQFF.

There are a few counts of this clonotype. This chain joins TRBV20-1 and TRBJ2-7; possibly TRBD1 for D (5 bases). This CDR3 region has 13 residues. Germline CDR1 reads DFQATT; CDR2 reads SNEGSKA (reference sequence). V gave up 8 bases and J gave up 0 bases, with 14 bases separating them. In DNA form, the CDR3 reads TGCAGTTGCCTAGGTGACAGCTCCTACGAGCAGTACTTC. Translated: CSCLGDSSYEQYF.

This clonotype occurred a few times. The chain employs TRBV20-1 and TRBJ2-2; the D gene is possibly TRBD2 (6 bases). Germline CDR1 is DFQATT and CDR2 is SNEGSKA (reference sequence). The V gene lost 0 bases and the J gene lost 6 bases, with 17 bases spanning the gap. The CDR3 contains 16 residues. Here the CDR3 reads CSARDRRLDLSGELFF. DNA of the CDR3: TGCAGTGCTAGAGATCGTAGACTAGACCTTTCCGGGGAGCTGTTTTTT.

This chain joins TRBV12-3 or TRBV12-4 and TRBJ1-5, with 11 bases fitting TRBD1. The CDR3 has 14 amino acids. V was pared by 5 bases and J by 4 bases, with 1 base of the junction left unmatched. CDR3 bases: TGTGCCAGCAGTGGGACAGGGGGTAATCAGCCCCAGCATTTT. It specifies CASSGTGGNQPQHF.

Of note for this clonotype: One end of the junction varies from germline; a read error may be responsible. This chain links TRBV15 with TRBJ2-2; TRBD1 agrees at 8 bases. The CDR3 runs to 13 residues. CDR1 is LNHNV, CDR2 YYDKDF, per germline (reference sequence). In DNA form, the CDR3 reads TGTGCCACCAGCCTGACAGGGGATGGGGAGCCGTTTTTT. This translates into CATSLTGDGEPFF.

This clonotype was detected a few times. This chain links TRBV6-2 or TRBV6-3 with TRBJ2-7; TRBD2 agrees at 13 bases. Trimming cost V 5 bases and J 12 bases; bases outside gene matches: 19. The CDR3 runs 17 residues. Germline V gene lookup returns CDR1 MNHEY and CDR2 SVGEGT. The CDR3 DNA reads TGTGCCAGCAGTAGCCAAGCCCCGGGACTAGCGGGAAAGGGATCGTACTTC. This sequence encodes CASSSQAPGLAGKGSYF.

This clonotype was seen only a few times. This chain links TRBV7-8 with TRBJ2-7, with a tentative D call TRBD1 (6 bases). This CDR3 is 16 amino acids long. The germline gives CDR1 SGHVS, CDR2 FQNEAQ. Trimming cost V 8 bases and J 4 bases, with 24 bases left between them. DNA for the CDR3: TGTGCCAGCGCCAATGTGATGGGGGCAGATAATTACGAGCAGTACTTC. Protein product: CASANVMGADNYEQYF.

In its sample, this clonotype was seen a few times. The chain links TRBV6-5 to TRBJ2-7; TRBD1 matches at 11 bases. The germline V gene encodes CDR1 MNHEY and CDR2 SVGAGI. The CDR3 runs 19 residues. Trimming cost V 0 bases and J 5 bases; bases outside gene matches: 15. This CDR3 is CASSYSLGTGGLRGHEQYF. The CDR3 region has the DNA TGTGCCAGCAGTTACTCGTTGGGGACAGGGGGACTCCGGGGCCACGAGCAGTACTTC.

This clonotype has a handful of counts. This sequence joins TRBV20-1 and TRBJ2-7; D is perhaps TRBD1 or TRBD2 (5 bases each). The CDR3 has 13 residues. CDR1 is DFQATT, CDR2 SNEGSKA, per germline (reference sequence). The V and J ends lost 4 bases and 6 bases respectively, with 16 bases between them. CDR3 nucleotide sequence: TGCAGTGCTACTACGGGGCTAGTCGCCGAGCAGTACTTC. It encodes CSATTGLVAEQYF.

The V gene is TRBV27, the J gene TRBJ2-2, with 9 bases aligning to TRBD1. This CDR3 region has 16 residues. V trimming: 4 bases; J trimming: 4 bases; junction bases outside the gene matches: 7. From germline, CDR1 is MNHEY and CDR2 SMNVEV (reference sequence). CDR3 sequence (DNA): TGTGCCAGCAGTTGGAGACAGGGGGTATCCACCGGGGAGCTGTTTTTT. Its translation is CASSWRQGVSTGELFF.

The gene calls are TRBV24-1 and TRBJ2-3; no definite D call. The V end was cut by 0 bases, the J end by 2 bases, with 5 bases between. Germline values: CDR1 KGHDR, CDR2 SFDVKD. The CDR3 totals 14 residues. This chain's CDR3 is CATSDLYLTDTQYF. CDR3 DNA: TGTGCCACCAGTGATTTGTACCTCACAGATACGCAGTATTTT.

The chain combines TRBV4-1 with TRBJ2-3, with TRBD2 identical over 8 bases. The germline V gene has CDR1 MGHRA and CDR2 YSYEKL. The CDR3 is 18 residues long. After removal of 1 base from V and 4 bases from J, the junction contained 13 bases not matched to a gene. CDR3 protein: CASSQAQREKPPADTQYF. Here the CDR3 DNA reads TGCGCCAGCAGCCAAGCCCAGCGGGAGAAGCCGCCAGCAGATACGCAGTATTTT.

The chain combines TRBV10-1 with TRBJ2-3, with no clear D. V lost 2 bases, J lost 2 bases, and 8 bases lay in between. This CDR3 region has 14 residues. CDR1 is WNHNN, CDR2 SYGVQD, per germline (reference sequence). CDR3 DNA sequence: TGCGCCAGCAGTGAGAGGGTCGCCACAGATACGCAGTATTTT. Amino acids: CASSERVATDTQYF.

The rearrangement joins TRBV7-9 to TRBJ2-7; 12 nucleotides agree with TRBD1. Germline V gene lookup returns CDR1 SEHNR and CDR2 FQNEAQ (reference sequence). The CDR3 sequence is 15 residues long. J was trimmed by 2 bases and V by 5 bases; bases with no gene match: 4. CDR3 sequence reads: CASSQGQGAAYEQYF. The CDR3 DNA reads TGTGCCAGCAGCCAGGGACAGGGGGCCGCCTACGAGCAGTACTTC.

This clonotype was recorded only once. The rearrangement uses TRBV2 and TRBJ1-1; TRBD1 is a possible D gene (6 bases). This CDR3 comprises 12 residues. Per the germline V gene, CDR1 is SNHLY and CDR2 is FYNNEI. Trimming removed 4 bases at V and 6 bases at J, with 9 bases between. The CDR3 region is CASSGQVAEAFF. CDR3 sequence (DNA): TGTGCCAGCAGTGGACAGGTTGCTGAAGCTTTCTTT.

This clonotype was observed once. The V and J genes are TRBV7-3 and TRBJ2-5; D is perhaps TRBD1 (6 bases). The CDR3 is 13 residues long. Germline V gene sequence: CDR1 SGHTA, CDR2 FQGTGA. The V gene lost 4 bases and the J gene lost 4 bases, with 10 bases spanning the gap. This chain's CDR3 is CASSSQGGETQYF. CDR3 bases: TGTGCCAGCAGCTCACAGGGCGGAGAGACCCAGTACTTC.

CDR3 in amino acids: CASSWGLALETQYF. The CDR3 DNA reads TGTGCCAGCAGTTGGGGACTAGCGTTGGAGACCCAGTACTTC. This sequence joins TRBV6-2 or TRBV6-3 and TRBJ2-5; 10 bases match TRBD2. The germline gives CDR1 MNHEY, CDR2 SVGEGT. Losses at the gene ends were 4 bases for V and 5 bases for J; bases not matched to a gene: 4. This CDR3 spans 14 amino acids.